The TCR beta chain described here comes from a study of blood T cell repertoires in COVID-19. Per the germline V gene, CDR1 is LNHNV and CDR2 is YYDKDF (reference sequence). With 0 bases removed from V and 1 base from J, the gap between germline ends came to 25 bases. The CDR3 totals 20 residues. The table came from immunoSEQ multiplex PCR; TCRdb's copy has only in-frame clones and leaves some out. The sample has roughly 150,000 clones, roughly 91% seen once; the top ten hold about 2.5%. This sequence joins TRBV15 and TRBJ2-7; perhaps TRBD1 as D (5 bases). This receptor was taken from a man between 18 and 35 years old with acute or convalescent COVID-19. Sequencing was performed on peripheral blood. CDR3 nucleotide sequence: TGTGCCACCAGCAGAGATGTTGGCAGGATCGACAGATCGTTTTCCTACGAGCAGTACTTC. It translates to CATSRDVGRIDRSFSYEQYF.